This T cell receptor (beta chain) was identified during a study of blood T cell repertoires in COVID-19. Study details: The origin of the acute and convalescent COVID-19 samples was the United States, Italy and Spain. T cells, B-cell-depleted T cells, or PBMCs provided the cDNA or gDNA that served as material.

In the study's own analysis: Estimates of nucleated cell counts were drawn from the amplification of reference gene primers. TCRdb keeps only in-frame clones here, not all; method: immunoSEQ multiplex PCR. V and J calls and clone size are copied from that table; D and trimming were computed from the DNA. The sample shows 95,000 or so clones, 89% of them seen only once. The germline V gene has CDR1 SNHLY and CDR2 FYNNEI. CDR3 size: 15 residues. J gave up 7 bases and V 3 bases, and 5 bases lay outside the gene matches. Sequenced material: peripheral blood. This chain links TRBV2 with TRBJ1-5, with 11 bases identical to TRBD1. The TCR was taken from a woman aged 70-85 years with acute or convalescent COVID-19. CDR3: CASSEDRGQSQPQHF. The DNA of the CDR3 is TGTGCCAGCAGTGAGGACAGGGGGCAGTCCCAGCCCCAGCATTTT. Drawing the rest from reference TRBV2 and TRBJ1-5, the complete variable domain is EPEVTQTPSHQVTQMGQEVILRCVPISNHLYFYWYRQILGQKVEFLVSFYNNEISEKSEIFDDQFSVERPDGSNFTLKIRSTKLEDSAMYFCASSEDRGQSQPQHFGDGTRLSIL.